The clone carrying this T cell receptor (beta chain) was observed many times. The antigen remains undetermined. Construction of the TCR beta libraries employed iRepertoire HTBI primers in conjunction with Arm-PCR of CDR3 regions. Per the original methods: Across the samples, identification revealed 50 to 80 TRBV and some 14 TRBJ segments. TCRdb reanalysed the multiplex PCR reads using MiXCR and keeps one entry per CDR3 protein. TCRdb's processing, not the authors' own work, is the source of the V and J calls. The table records roughly 380,000 distinct CDR3 sequences, over 15% of them present only once. The time point here: newly diagnosed GD, antithyroid drugs for less than 3 months. Extracted PBMC RNA gave rise to the TCR library. The data derive from a study of regulatory T cells in long-lasting Graves disease. Findings and limits, study-wide: Relative to new patients (roughly 970), persistent patients exhibited greater sharing of public clonotypes (around 3,000).

These data were likewise used in another study, on T cells in Graves' hyperthyroidism and ophthalmopathy. That publication notes: During a first-round RT-PCR of the TCR CDR3, the HTBI primer set was used. Within blood appeared most thyroid clonotypes that had expanded above 0.001.

The TCR sequence derives from a man between 40 and 49 years old with Graves disease. The sample in question was peripheral blood mononuclear cells (PBMCs), obtained at new diagnosis, from a patient treated with antithyroid drugs.

The DNA for the CDR3 is TGTGCCAGCAGTTTGAACAGGGCGGCGGGGGAGCAGTACTTC. This translates into CASSLNRAAGEQYF. The genes are TRBV12-3 or TRBV12-4 and TRBJ2-7, with D perhaps TRBD1 or TRBD2 (6 bases each). The CDR3 has 14 amino acids. The germline V and J ends were trimmed by 3 bases and 7 bases, with 16 bases remaining between them.